This is a list of T cell receptor beta chains from one sample in a study of blood T cell repertoires in COVID-19. Generated by immunoSEQ multiplex PCR, the TCRdb table keeps only in-frame clones and is missing some. The table includes 350,000 to 450,000 clones, 85% detected once. Material: peripheral blood. The receptor set was obtained from a woman aged 18-30 years with acute or convalescent COVID-19. Both conserved end residues are part of each CDR3. A D gene is named only where the DNA matches it firmly. Clone size appears in some rows only: once, few, many, or a class for an expanded clone.

v_call,d_call,clone_size,j_call,cdr3_length,cdr3_nt,cdr3_aa
TRBV7-9,NA,NA,TRBJ1-1,18,TGTGCCAGCAGCCTACCGATAAAGGAGGGACGGGGGAACACTGAAGCTTTCTTT,CASSLPIKEGRGNTEAFF
TRBV11-2,TRBD1,few,TRBJ2-7,14,TGTGCCAGCAGCTTAGGGGACAGTTACTACGAGCAGTACTTC,CASSLGDSYYEQYF
TRBV7-9,TRBD2,NA,TRBJ2-3,16,TGTGCCAGCAGCGCACTAGCGGGGGGGTGGACAGATACGCAGTATTTT,CASSALAGGWTDTQYF
TRBV11-2,NA,NA,TRBJ1-2,15,TGTGCCAGCAGCTCTTCCGTTTTGGGGGCCGGGGGCTACACCTTC,CASSSSVLGAGGYTF
TRBV9,TRBD1,few,TRBJ1-6,16,TGTGCCAGCAGCCCGGCCCTCGGGACAGCTAATTCACCCCTCCACTTT,CASSPALGTANSPLHF
TRBV19,NA,NA,TRBJ1-2,13,TGTGCCAGTAGTATCTCGGTAAACTATGGCTACACCTTC,CASSISVNYGYTF
TRBV7-9,NA,NA,TRBJ1-2,17,TGTGCCAGCAGCTTAGTAGTTACGACAGGTCTAAAGGATGGCTACACCTTC,CASSLVVTTGLKDGYTF
TRBV30,TRBD1,NA,TRBJ2-7,12,TGTGCCTGGAGCGGACAGGGCTACGAGCAGTACTTC,CAWSGQGYEQYF
TRBV5-1,TRBD2,NA,TRBJ2-2,16,TGCGCCAGCAGCTTGGATCCAGCGGGGAACGCCGGGGAGCTGTTTTTT,CASSLDPAGNAGELFF
TRBV5-1,NA,NA,TRBJ2-1,13,TGCGCCAGCAGCCCAGGACAGACCGACGAGCAGTTCTTC,CASSPGQTDEQFF